One sample yielded the 15 T cell receptor beta chains listed below, sequenced in a study of tumor and adjacent non-tumor tissue in lung cancer. No cell sorting was done before RNA was extracted from the tissue. Three rounds of nested PCR, following a modified ARM-PCR protocol, produced the TCRbeta library. TCRdb re-derived calls from the multiplex PCR reads in MiXCR, one entry per CDR3 protein. The sample includes 220,000 or so distinct CDR3 sequences, 71% of them seen just once. Sequencing was done on a sample of lung tumor tissue. The receptors stem from a man aged 60-69 years with non-small cell lung cancer.

This clonotype was seen ten or more times. The chain carries TRBV6-5 and TRBJ2-1; TRBD2 aligns across 7 bases. CDR1 and CDR2 (germline): MNHEY, SVGAGI. CDR3 length: 14 residues. Trimming removed 8 bases from V and 4 bases from J; junction bases left unmatched: 8. The CDR3 reads CASRGGILYNEQFF. Here the CDR3 DNA reads TGTGCCAGCCGCGGGGGAATACTTTACAATGAGCAGTTCTTC.

This clonotype appeared a single time. This chain connects TRBV7-8 to TRBJ2-7, with D unresolved. Looked up from germline, CDR1 is SGHVS and CDR2 is FQNEAQ. Trimming took 9 bases from V and 1 from J, leaving 16 bases between them. The CDR3 runs to 14 residues. The CDR3 spells CASCLGLSSYEQYF. CDR3 bases: TGTGCCAGTTGCTTAGGTCTCAGTTCCTACGAGCAGTACTTC. Full variable domain (outside the CDR3, taken from reference TRBV7-8 and TRBJ2-7): GAGVSQSPRYKVAKRGQDVALRCDPISGHVSLFWYQQALGQGPEFLTYFQNEAQLDKSGLPSDRFFAERPEGSVSTLKIQRTQQEDSAVYLCASCLGLSSYEQYFGPGTRLTVT.

This clonotype was picked up a small number of times. This sequence may be a read error, since a much larger clone differs from it by one base. This sequence joins TRBV20-1 and TRBJ2-1; D unresolved. CDR1 and CDR2 from the germline V gene are DFQATT and SNEGSKA (reference sequence). The CDR3 has 10 residues. Here the CDR3 reads CSGTYNKQFF. Here the CDR3 DNA reads TGCAGTGGCACTTACAATAAGCAGTTCTTC.

Notes on this clonotype: A junction boundary mismatches the germline segment, possibly from a read error. The chain uses TRBV6-2 or TRBV6-3 and TRBJ1-5, with 8 bases fitting TRBD1. The germline V gene has CDR1 MNHEY and CDR2 SVGEGT. This CDR3 contains 14 residues. CDR3 sequence reads: CGSSYSTGDQPQHF. In DNA, the CDR3 is TGTGGCAGCAGTTACTCGACAGGGGATCAGCCCCAGCATTTT.

Points on this clonotype: Germline is not matched at one junction end, which may reflect a read error. This chain joins TRBV14 and TRBJ1-2, with 7 bases aligning to TRBD1. The CDR3 sequence is 15 residues long. CDR1 SGHDN and CDR2 FVKESK come from the germline V gene. The CDR3 DNA is TGTGCCAGCAGCCGTCCGCGACAGGGTCTATATGACTACACCTTC. As protein: CASSRPRQGLYDYTF.

As for this clonotype: A much larger clone is a single base away; this may be a read error. V and J are TRBV5-6 and TRBJ2-5; no definite D call. CDR1 and CDR2 (germline): SGHDT, YYEEEE. The CDR3 is made up of 15 amino acids. DNA of the CDR3: TGTGCCAGCAGCCCCCGGTTTCAGGATGCAGAGACCCAGAACTTC. The encoded protein is CASSPRFQDAETQNF.

CDR3 DNA: TGCACCGTGCAGCGGGGTAATGAAAAACTGTTTTTT. Amino acid sequence: CTVQRGNEKLFF. The chain links TRBV29-1 to TRBJ1-4; D is uncertain. CDR3 length equals 12 residues. Germline CDR1 reads SQVTM; CDR2 reads ANQGSEA.

Regarding this clonotype: Mismatch with germline at one junction end may stem from a read error. V gene TRBV29-1 combines with J gene TRBJ2-4; weak D call: TRBD2 (5 bases). Germline V gene lookup returns CDR1 SQVTM and CDR2 ANQGSEA. The CDR3 has 16 residues. The CDR3 coding sequence is TGCAGAGTTGAAGATCCTGACGGTCTAGCCAAAAAGATTCAGTACTTC. Its translation is CRVEDPDGLAKKIQYF.

The chain couples TRBV4-3 to TRBJ1-1, with a weak D call TRBD1 (5 bases). The CDR3 length is 17 residues. Germline V CDR1 and CDR2: LGHNA, YSLEER. V lost 0 bases and J lost 5, with 19 bases in between. CDR3 loop: CASSQDAQGRSGTEAFF. For the CDR3, the DNA is TGCGCCAGCAGCCAAGACGCTCAGGGCAGATCGGGGACTGAAGCTTTCTTT.

This clonotype was seen at least ten times. The chain couples TRBV12-3 or TRBV12-4 to TRBJ2-4; no clear D. There are 13 residues in the CDR3. The V and J ends lost 5 bases and 9 bases respectively, with 14 bases between them. CDR3 sequence: CASSPLLHGIQYF. The CDR3 DNA sequence: TGTGCCAGCAGTCCCCTGCTTCACGGCATTCAGTACTTC.

This sequence joins TRBV7-9 and TRBJ2-2, with D maybe TRBD2 (6 bases). V lost 3 bases and J lost 11, with 10 bases in between. In germline, CDR1 is SEHNR, CDR2 FQNEAQ (reference sequence). The CDR3 spans 12 residues. The CDR3 protein is CASSLGSGELFF. DNA of the CDR3: TGTGCCAGCAGCTTGGGTAGCGGAGAGCTGTTTTTT.

The chain links TRBV20-1 to TRBJ1-1, with D possibly TRBD1 on 5 matching bases. CDR1 is DFQATT and CDR2 is SNEGSKA in the germline V gene (reference sequence). The V and J ends lost 3 bases and 10 bases respectively, with 24 bases between them. The CDR3 is 15 amino acids. The CDR3 DNA reads as TGCAGTGCTAGCAAGGGACGAGGGGTAACAATCGGAGCTTTCTTT. Amino acid sequence: CSASKGRGVTIGAFF.

Notes on this clonotype: The junction departs from the called germline gene at one end, perhaps through a read error. The rearrangement links TRBV6-5 to TRBJ1-5; D is possibly TRBD1 (5 bases). CDR3 length equals 14 residues. Germline lookup yields CDR1 MNHEY and CDR2 SVGAGI. CDR3 region: CASTPQGGNQPHHF. The CDR3 region has the DNA TGTGCCAGCACTCCCCAGGGAGGCAATCAGCCCCATCATTTT.

V and J are TRBV30 and TRBJ1-1, with D hard to call. Germline values: CDR1 GTSNPN, CDR2 SVGIG (reference sequence). The CDR3 extends over 14 amino acids. Deletions cut 0 bases from V and 0 bases from J, with 8 bases between. The CDR3 region is CAWSVRTMNTEAFF. CDR3 in DNA: TGTGCCTGGAGTGTAAGGACGATGAACACTGAAGCTTTCTTT.

A word on this clonotype: A much more abundant neighbour one base away suggests this may be a read error. No conserved phenylalanine or tryptophan is present at the end of the CDR3, so a read error is the likely explanation. This chain uses TRBV5-1 with TRBJ1-1, with D maybe TRBD1 (5 bases). The CDR3 sequence is 14 residues long. Trimming took 0 bases from V and 5 from J, leaving 11 bases between them. CDR1 SGHRS and CDR2 YFSETQ come from the germline V gene. This CDR3 is CASSLVGDQTEAFI. In DNA, the CDR3 is TGCGCCAGCAGCTTGGTGGGGGATCAGACTGAAGCTTTCATT.